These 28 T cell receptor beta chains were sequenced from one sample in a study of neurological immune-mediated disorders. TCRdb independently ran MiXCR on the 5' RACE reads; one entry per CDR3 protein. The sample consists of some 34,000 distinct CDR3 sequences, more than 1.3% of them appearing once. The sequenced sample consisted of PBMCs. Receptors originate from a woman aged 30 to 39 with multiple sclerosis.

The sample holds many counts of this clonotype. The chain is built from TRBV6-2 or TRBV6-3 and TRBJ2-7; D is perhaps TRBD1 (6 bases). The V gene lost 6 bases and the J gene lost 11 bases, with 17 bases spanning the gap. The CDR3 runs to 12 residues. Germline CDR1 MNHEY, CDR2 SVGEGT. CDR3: CASSEDRRAEYF. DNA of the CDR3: TGTGCCAGCAGCGAAGACAGGCGAGCGGAGTACTTC.

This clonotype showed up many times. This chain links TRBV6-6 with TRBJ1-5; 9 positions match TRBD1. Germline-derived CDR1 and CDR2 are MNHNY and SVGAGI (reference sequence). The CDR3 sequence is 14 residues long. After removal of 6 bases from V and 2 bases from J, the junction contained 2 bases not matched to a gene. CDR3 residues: CASRTGGRNQPQHF. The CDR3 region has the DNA TGTGCCAGCAGGACAGGGGGGCGCAATCAGCCCCAGCATTTT.

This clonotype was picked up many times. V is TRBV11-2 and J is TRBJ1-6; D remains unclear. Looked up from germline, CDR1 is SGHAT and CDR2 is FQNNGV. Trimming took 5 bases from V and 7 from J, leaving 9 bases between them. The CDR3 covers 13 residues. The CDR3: CASSANSNSPLHF. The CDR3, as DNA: TGTGCCAGCAGCGCCAACTCAAATTCACCCCTCCACTTT.

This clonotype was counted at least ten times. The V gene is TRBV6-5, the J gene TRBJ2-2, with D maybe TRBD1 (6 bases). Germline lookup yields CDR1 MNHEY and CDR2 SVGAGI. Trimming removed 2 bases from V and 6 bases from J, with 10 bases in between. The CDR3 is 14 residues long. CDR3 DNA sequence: TGTGCCAGCAGTTACCCTAGGGGGTCCGGGGAGCTGTTTTTT. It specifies CASSYPRGSGELFF.

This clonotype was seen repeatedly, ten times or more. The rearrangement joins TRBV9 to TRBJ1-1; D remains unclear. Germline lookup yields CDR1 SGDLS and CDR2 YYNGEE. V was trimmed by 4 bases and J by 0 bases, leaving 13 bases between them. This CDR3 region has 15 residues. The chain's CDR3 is CASSPLVALNTEAFF. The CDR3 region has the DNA TGTGCCAGCAGCCCCCTAGTAGCTCTGAACACTGAAGCTTTCTTT.

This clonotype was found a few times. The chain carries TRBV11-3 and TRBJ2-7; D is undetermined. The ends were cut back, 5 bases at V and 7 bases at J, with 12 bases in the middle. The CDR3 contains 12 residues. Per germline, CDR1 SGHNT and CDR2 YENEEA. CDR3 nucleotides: TGTGCCAGCAGCCTGCGACACTCGGAGCAGTACTTC. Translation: CASSLRHSEQYF. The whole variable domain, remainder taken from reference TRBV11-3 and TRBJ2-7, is EAGVVQSPRYKIIEKKQPVAFWCNPISGHNTLYWYLQNLGQGPELLIRYENEEAVDDSQLPKDRFSAERLKGVDSTLKIQPAELGDSAVYLCASSLRHSEQYFGPGTRLTVT.

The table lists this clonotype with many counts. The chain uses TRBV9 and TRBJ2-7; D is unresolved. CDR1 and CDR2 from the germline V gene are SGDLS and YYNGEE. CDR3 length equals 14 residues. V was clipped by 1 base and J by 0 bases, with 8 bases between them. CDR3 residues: CASSVRPASYEQYF. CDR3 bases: TGTGCCAGCAGCGTAAGGCCAGCCTCCTACGAGCAGTACTTC. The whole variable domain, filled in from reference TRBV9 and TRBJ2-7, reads DSGVTQTPKHLITATGQRVTLRCSPRSGDLSVYWYQQSLDQGLQFLIQYYNGEERAKGNILERFSAQQFPDLHSELNLSSLELGDSALYFCASSVRPASYEQYFGPGTRLTVT.

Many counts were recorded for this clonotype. CDR3 sequence reads: CASSTRGQSNQPQHF. CDR3 coding DNA: TGTGCCAGCAGTACTCGGGGACAGTCCAATCAGCCCCAGCATTTT. The V call is TRBV12-3 or TRBV12-4, the J call TRBJ1-5; TRBD1 agrees at 7 bases. V shed 5 bases, J shed 3 bases, and the junction held 7 bases outside the gene matches. The CDR3 extends over 15 amino acids.

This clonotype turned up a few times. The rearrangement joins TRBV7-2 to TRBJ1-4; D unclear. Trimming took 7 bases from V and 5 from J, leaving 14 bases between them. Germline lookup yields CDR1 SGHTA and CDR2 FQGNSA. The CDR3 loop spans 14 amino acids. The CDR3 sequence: CASTLAGRNEKLFF. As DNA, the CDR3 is TGTGCCAGCACTCTTGCTGGAAGAAATGAAAAACTGTTTTTT.

This CDR3 is CASSQVQGLFSPLHF. In DNA, the CDR3 is TGCGCCAGCAGCCAAGTGCAGGGGCTATTCTCACCCCTCCACTTT. The chain couples TRBV4-3 to TRBJ1-6; weak D call: TRBD1 (6 bases). The CDR3 is made up of 15 amino acids. Trimming removed 1 base at V and 10 bases at J, with 14 bases between. Germline CDR1 LGHNA, CDR2 YSLEER.

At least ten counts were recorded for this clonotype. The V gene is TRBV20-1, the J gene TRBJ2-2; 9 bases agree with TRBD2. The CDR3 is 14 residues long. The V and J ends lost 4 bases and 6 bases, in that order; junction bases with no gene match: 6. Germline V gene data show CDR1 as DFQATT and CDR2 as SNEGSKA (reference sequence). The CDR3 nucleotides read TGCAGTGCTAAGGGCGGGGGGGCCCCCGGGGAGCTGTTTTTT. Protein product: CSAKGGGAPGELFF.

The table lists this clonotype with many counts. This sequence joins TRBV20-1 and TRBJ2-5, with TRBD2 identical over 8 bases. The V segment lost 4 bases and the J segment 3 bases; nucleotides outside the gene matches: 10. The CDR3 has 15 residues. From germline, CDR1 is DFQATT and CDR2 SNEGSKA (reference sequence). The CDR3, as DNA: TGCAGTGCTATCCGGGGGGGAAACTCCAAAGAGACCCAGTACTTC. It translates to CSAIRGGNSKETQYF.

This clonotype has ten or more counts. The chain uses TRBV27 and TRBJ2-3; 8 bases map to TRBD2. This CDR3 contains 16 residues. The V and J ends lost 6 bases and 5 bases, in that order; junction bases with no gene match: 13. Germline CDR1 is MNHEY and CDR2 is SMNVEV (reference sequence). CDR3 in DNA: TGTGCCAGCAGGATCGAAGCCGGGGGGGTTGGAGATACGCAGTATTTT. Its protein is CASRIEAGGVGDTQYF.

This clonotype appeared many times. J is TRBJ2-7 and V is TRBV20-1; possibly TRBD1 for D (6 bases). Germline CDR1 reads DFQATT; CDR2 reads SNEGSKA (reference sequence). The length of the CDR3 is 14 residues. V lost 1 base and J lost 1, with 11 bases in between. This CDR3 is CSARGGTGSYEQYF. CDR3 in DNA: TGCAGTGCTAGAGGGGGAACAGGGTCCTACGAGCAGTACTTC.

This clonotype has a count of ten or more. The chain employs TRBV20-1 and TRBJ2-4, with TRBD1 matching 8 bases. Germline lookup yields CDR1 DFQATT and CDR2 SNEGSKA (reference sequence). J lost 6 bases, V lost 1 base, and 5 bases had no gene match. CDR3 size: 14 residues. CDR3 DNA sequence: TGCAGTGCTAGAGCGACAGGGGCCGGAAACATTCAGTACTTC. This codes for CSARATGAGNIQYF.

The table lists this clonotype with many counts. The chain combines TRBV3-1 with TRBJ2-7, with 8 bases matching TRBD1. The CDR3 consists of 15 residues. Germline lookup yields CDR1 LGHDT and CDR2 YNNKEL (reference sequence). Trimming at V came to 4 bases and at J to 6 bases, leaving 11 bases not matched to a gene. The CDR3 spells CASSPRPRGRGEQYF. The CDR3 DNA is TGTGCCAGCAGCCCCCGACCCAGGGGGCGCGGCGAGCAGTACTTC.

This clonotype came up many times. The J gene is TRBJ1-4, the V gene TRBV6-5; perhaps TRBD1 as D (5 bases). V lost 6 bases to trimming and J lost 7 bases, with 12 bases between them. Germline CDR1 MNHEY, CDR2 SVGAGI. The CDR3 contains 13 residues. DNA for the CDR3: TGTGCCAGCAGGGAGACAGCCGGTGAAAAACTGTTTTTT. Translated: CASRETAGEKLFF.

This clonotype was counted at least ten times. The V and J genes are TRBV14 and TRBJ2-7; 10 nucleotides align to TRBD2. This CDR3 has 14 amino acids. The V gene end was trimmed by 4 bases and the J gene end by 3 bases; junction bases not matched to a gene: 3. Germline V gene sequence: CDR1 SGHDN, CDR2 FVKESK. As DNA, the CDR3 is TGTGCCAGCAGCCTCATAGCGGGGGGCTACGAGCAGTACTTC. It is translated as CASSLIAGGYEQYF.

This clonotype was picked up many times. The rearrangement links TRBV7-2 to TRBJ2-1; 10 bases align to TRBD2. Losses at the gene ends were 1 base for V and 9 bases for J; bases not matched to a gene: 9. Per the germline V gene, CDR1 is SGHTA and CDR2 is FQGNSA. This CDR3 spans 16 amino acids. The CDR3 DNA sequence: TGTGCCAGCAGCTTAGAGGGTAGCGGGGGGCTCATTGAGCAGTTCTTC. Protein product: CASSLEGSGGLIEQFF.

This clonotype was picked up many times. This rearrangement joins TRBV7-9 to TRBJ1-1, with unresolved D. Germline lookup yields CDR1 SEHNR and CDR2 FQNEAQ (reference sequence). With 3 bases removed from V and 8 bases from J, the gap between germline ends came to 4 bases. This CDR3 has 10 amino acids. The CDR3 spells CASSLREAFF. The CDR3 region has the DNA TGTGCCAGCAGCTTGAGGGAAGCTTTCTTT. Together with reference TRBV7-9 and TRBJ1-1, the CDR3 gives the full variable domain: DTGVSQNPRHKITKRGQNVTFRCDPISEHNRLYWYRQTLGQGPEFLTYFQNEAQLEKSRLLSDRFSAERPKGSFSTLEIQRTEQGDSAMYLCASSLREAFFGQGTRLTVV.

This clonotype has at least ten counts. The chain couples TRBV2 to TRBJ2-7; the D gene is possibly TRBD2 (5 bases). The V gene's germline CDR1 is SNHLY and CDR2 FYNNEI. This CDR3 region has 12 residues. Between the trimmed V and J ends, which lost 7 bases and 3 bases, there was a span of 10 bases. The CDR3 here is CASTLGSYEQYF. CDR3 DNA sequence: TGTGCCAGCACCCTAGGGAGCTACGAGCAGTACTTC.

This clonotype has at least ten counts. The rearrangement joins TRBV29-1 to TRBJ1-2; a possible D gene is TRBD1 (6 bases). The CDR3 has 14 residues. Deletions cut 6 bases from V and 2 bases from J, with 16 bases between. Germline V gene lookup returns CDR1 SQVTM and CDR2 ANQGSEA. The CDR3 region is CSVGLGDKNYGYTF. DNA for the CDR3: TGCAGCGTCGGCCTCGGGGACAAGAACTATGGCTACACCTTC.

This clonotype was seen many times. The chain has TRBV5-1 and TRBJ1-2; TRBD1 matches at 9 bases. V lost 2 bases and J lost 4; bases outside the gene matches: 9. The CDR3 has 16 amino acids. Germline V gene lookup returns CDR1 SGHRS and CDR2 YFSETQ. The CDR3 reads CASSFSGQGSPYGYTF. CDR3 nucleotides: TGCGCCAGCAGCTTCTCAGGACAGGGGAGCCCCTATGGCTACACCTTC.

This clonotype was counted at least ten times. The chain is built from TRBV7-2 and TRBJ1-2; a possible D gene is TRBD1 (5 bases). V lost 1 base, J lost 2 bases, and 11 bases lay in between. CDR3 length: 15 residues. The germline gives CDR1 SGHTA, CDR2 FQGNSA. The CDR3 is CASSLVGDGNYGYTF. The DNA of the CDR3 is TGTGCCAGCAGCTTAGTGGGGGATGGGAACTATGGCTACACCTTC.

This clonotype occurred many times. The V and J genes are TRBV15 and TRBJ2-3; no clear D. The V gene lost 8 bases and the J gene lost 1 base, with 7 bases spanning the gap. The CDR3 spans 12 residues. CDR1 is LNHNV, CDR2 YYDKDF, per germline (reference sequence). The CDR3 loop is CATGRGTDTQYF. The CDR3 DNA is TGTGCCACCGGGCGAGGCACAGATACGCAGTATTTT.

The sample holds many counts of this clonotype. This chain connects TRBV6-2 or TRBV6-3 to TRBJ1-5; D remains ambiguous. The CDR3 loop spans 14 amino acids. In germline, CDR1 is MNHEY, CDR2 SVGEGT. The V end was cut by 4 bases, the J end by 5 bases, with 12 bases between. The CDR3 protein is CASSFFQSDQPQHF. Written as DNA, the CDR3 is TGTGCCAGCAGTTTTTTTCAGTCAGATCAGCCCCAGCATTTT.

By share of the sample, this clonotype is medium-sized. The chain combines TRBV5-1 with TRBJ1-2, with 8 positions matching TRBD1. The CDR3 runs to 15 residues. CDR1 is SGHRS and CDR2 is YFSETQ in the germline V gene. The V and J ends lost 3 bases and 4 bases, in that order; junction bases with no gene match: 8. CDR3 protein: CASSSYRTGSYGYTF. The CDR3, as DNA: TGCGCCAGCAGCTCATACCGGACAGGGAGCTATGGCTACACCTTC.

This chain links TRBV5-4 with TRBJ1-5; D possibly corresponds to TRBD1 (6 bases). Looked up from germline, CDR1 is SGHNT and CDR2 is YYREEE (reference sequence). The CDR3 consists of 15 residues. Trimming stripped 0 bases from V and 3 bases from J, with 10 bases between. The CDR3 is CASSLGTGYNQPQHF. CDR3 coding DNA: TGTGCCAGCAGCTTGGGAACAGGGTACAATCAGCCCCAGCATTTT.